Reported below is one T cell receptor (beta chain). The antigen is not known. Losses at the gene ends were 1 base for V and 2 bases for J; bases not matched to a gene: 4. This CDR3 is 17 amino acids long. The germline V gene encodes CDR1 SGHTA and CDR2 FQGNSA. This sample is drawn from a study of OX40 agonist ivuxolimab in advanced cancers. Study overall: Patients achieving partial responses numbered three: one hepatocellular carcinoma case and two cutaneous melanoma cases.

Overall study findings and caveats: Clonal expansion among partial responders at 0.1-3.0 mg/kg ranked near the lowest. There was clonal expansion of CD4+ and CD8+ blood T cells by week 6 at 0.1 to 3.0 mg/kg. Low normalized T-cell clonal expansion was additionally recorded for some nonresponders.

Some clones are missing from TCRdb's copy, which holds only in-frame ones; the method was immunoSEQ multiplex PCR. The sample contains 84,000 or so clones, more than 75% of which appear only once. The V gene is TRBV7-2, the J gene TRBJ1-6, with 8 bases identical to TRBD1. The sequences come from CD4+ or CD8+ T cells sorted from blood, collected in a trial of the OX40 agonist ivuxolimab. The receptor was derived from an adult with an advanced solid tumor such as melanoma, head and neck, liver or kidney cancer. In DNA form, the CDR3 reads TGTGCCAGCAGCTTAGTTTCGGGACAGGCCTATAATTCACCCCTCCACTTT. Translation gives CASSLVSGQAYNSPLHF.